This TCR beta chain was found in a study of identical twins. TCRdb called the 5' RACE reads again in MiXCR, with one record for every CDR3 protein. Of 500,000 to 700,000 distinct CDR3 sequences listed, roughly 7.1% are singletons. General study results and limits: Zero-insertion findings could be partly confounded by invariant cells (MAIT and iNKT cells).

On this clonotype itself: Its antigen is still unknown.

All of the donors were Caucasians in good health. The junction had 7 bases not matched to a gene; V was cut back by 5 bases and J by 2 bases. The CDR3 is made up of 16 amino acids. Per the germline V gene, CDR1 is SGHTA and CDR2 is FQGNSA. The sample was also linked to a second study, of yellow fever vaccine responses in identical twins.

Sequencing was carried out using PBMCs. The gene calls are TRBV7-2 and TRBJ2-4, with TRBD1 matching 9 bases. The TCR originated in a woman aged 18 to 35 in good health. CDR3 amino acids: CASSLGTGLTKNIQYF. CDR3 sequence (DNA): TGTGCCAGCAGCCTAGGGACAGGGTTAACCAAAAACATTCAGTACTTC.